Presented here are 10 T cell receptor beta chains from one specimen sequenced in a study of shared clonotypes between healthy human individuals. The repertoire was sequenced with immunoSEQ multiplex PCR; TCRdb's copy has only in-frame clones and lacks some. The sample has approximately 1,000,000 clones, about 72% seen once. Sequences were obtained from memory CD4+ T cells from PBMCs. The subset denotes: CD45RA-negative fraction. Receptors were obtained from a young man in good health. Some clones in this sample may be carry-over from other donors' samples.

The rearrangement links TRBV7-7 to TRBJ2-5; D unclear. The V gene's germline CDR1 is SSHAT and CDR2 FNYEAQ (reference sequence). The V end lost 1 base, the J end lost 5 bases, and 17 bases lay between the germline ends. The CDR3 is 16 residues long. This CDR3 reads CASSLGNAVAEETQYF. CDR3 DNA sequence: TGTGCCAGCAGCTTAGGGAATGCGGTTGCGGAGGAGACCCAGTACTTC.

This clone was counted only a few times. The CDR3 nucleotides are TGTGCCAGCAGTTTACCTGGACAGGGGGCCTCCGAGCAGTACTTC. Its protein product is CASSLPGQGASEQYF. The chain carries TRBV28 and TRBJ2-7; 11 bases line up with TRBD1. The germline CDR1 and CDR2 sequences are MDHEN and SYDVKM. V gave up 2 bases and J gave up 6 bases; unmatched junction bases: 6. This CDR3 contains 15 residues.

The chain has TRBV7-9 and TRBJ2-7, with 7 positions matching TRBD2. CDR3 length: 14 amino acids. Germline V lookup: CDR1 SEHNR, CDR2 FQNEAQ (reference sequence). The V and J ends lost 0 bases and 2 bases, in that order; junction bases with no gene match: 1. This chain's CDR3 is CASSLAGGPYEQYF. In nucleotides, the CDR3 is TGTGCCAGCAGCTTAGCGGGAGGGCCCTACGAGCAGTACTTC.

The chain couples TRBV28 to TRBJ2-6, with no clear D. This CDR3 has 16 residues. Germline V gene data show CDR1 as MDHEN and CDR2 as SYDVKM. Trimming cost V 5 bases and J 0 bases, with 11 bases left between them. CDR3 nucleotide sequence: TGTGCCAGCAGTCACCGTCGTGACTCTGGGGCCAACGTCCTGACTTTC. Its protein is CASSHRRDSGANVLTF.

The CDR3 spells CASSSTLRLAGTGELFF. The CDR3 nucleotides read TGTGCCAGCAGCTCTACTCTCAGACTAGCGGGCACCGGGGAGCTGTTTTTT. This chain uses TRBV7-3 with TRBJ2-2; 10 nucleotides match TRBD2. This CDR3 is 17 amino acids long. The junction had 9 bases not matched to a gene; V was cut back by 4 bases and J by 4 bases. Germline lookup yields CDR1 SGHTA and CDR2 FQGTGA.

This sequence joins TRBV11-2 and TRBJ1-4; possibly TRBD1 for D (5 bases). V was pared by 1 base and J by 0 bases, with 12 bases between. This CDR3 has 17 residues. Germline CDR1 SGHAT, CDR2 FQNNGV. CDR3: CASSLGRGYTTNEKLFF. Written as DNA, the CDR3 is TGTGCCAGCAGCTTAGGACGGGGGTATACAACTAATGAAAAACTGTTTTTT.

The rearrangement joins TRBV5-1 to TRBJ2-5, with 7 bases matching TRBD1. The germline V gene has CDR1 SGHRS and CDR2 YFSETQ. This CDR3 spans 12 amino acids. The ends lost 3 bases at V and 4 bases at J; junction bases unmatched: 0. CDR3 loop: CASSWTGETQYF. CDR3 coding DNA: TGCGCCAGCAGCTGGACAGGAGAGACCCAGTACTTC.

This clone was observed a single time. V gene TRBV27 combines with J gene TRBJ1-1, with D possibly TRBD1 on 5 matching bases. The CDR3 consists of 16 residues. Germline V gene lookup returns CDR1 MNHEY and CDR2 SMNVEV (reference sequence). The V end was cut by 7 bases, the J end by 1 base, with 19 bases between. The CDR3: CASTPFRDSENTEAFF. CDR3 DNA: TGTGCCAGCACCCCCTTTAGAGACAGCGAGAACACTGAAGCTTTCTTT.

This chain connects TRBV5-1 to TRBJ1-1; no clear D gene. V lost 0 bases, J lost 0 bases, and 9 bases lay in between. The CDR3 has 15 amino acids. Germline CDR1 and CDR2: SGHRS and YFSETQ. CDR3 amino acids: CASSLGPSMNTEAFF. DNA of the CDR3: TGCGCCAGCAGCTTGGGCCCTTCTATGAACACTGAAGCTTTCTTT. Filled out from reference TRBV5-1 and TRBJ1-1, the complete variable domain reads KAGVTQTPRYLIKTRGQQVTLSCSPISGHRSVSWYQQTPGQGLQFLFEYFSETQRNKGNFPGRFSGRQFSNSRSEMNVSTLELGDSALYLCASSLGPSMNTEAFFGQGTRLTVV.

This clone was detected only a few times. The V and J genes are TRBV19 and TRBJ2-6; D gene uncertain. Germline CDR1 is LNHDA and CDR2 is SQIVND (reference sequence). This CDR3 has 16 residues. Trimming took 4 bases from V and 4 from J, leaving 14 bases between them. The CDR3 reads CASSTFKRAGANVLTF. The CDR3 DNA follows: TGTGCCAGTAGTACCTTTAAAAGGGCCGGGGCCAACGTCCTGACTTTC.